This T cell receptor beta chain was identified in a study of CD8 T cells in Susac syndrome. After removal of 6 bases from V and 5 bases from J, the junction contained 3 bases not matched to a gene. CDR1 and CDR2 from the germline V gene are SNHLY and FYNNEI. The CDR3 sequence is 13 residues long. The RNA input was roughly 0.45 to 1 ug, and it was reverse transcribed with random hexamers. The immunoSEQ assay covered 54 Vbeta and 13 Jbeta segments for CDR3. One entry per CDR3 protein, called by TCRdb with MiXCR from the immunoSEQ multiplex PCR reads. The repertoire holds 150,000 to 200,000 distinct CDR3 sequences, around 94% seen once, with 0.13% to 0.15% in the top ten.

This chain connects TRBV2 to TRBJ1-1, with 10 bases lining up with TRBD1. The sequenced sample consisted of CD4+ T cells from PBMCs. The TCR comes from a human donor in good health. The CDR3: CASRMGQGTEAFF. The CDR3 DNA reads TGTGCCAGCAGGATGGGACAGGGGACTGAAGCTTTCTTT.